This T cell receptor beta chain was obtained from a study of shared clonotypes between healthy human individuals. This clone was counted once. Its antigen is unidentified. Method: immunoSEQ multiplex PCR; TCRdb's copy keeps in-frame clones and lacks some. Found here are some 500,000 clones, roughly three quarters of them singletons; the top ten hold about 12%. Donors, healthy HIV-negative adults, lacked recent acute infections or vaccinations. The CDR3 covers 16 residues. The germline V and J ends were trimmed by 5 bases and 0 bases, with 17 bases remaining between them. Germline CDR1 SGHTA, CDR2 FQGTGA. Overall study findings and caveats: Specimens sampled were limited to blood, with tissue repertoires likely differing. The represented genetic and exposure-history diversity was limited by the small number of donors.

The chain joins TRBV7-3 to TRBJ2-7; the D call may be TRBD1 or TRBD2 (5 bases each). Sequenced input: PBMCs. This receptor was identified in a woman in her thirties or forties in good health. Some clones in this sample may be carry-over from other donors' samples. The CDR3 DNA reads as TGTGCCAGCAGCCCCTCGGGACCGCTAGTCTCCTACGAGCAGTACTTC. Residues: CASSPSGPLVSYEQYF.